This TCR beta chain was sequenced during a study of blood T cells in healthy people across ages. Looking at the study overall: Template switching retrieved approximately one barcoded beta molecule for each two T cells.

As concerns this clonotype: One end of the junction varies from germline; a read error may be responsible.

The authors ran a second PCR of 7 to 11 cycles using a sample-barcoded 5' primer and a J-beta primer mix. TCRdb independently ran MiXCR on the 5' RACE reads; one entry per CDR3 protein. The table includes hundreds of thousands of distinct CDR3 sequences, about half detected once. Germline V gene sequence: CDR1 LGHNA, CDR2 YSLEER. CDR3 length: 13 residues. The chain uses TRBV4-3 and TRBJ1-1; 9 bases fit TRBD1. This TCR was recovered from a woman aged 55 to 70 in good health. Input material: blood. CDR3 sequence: CAGSQDGTGRSFF. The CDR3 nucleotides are TGCGCCGGCAGCCAAGATGGGACAGGGAGGTCTTTCTTT.